The clone carrying this T cell receptor (beta chain) has at least ten counts. Its antigen is unknown. The data derive from a study of Graves' ophthalmopathy and Graves' hyperthyroidism. Study findings and constraints: Ophthalmopathy progression was predicted with under 71% sensitivity and about 72% specificity.

Patients newly diagnosed with hyperthyroidism, under 2 months' duration, were aged 18 to 65, the study reports. The diagnosis was founded upon clinical symptoms, serum thyroxine, TRAb, thyroid ultrasound and orbital computed tomography. The sequenced template was RNA, covering the TCR beta CDR3 region. First-round RT-PCR relied on HTBI primers, and a second-round multiplex PCR came next. TCRdb passed the multiplex PCR reads through MiXCR, listing each CDR3 protein once. This table holds 1 million to 1.3 million distinct CDR3 sequences, roughly two fifths found once. The germline CDR1 and CDR2 sequences are SNHLY and FYNNEI. The CDR3 covers 14 residues. With 4 bases removed from V and 7 bases from J, the gap between germline ends came to 14 bases.

The chain has TRBV2 and TRBJ1-5, with D possibly being TRBD1 (5 bases). This TCR derives from an adult man with Graves' hyperthyroidism. Sequences were obtained from peripheral blood or thyroid tissue (not recorded which). CDR3: CASSGPGRGQPQHF. Here the CDR3 DNA reads TGTGCCAGCAGTGGCCCAGGGCGAGGACAGCCCCAGCATTTT.